Presented here are 30 T cell receptor beta chains from one specimen sequenced in a study of blood T cell repertoires in COVID-19. Profiled with immunoSEQ multiplex PCR; TCRdb holds only in-frame clones, not every one. This sample has about 200,000 clones, with about 83% found just once. Input material: PBMCs or T cells enriched from blood (not recorded which). These receptors all stem from a man aged 40-49 years with acute COVID-19.

The chain employs TRBV7-3 and TRBJ2-1; weak D call: TRBD2 (6 bases). Germline V gene sequence: CDR1 SGHTA, CDR2 FQGTGA. CDR3 length: 15 residues. The ends were cut back, 3 bases at V and 7 bases at J, with 16 bases in the middle. In DNA form, the CDR3 reads TGTGCCAGCAGCTTGGTTGGAGGGAGTTGGAATGAGCAGTTCTTC. The encoded protein is CASSLVGGSWNEQFF.

The rearrangement joins TRBV28 to TRBJ1-1; TRBD1 matches at 9 bases. Germline assignment: CDR1 MDHEN and CDR2 SYDVKM. The trim removed 3 bases at V and 0 bases at J, leaving 8 bases unmatched. The CDR3 is 17 amino acids. The DNA for the CDR3 is TGTGCCAGCAGTTTGGGGAGGACAGGGGTCATGAACACTGAAGCTTTCTTT. Amino acids: CASSLGRTGVMNTEAFF.

Here the CDR3 reads CASSHDREGCEQYF. The DNA of the CDR3 is TGTGCCAGCAGCCACGACAGGGAAGGATGCGAGCAGTACTTC. The V call is TRBV21-1, the J call TRBJ2-7; whether TRBD1, the table's D call, matches the DNA was not checked. TRBV21-1 is marked as a pseudogene. This CDR3 has 14 residues.

The chain has TRBV9 and TRBJ2-7; 9 nucleotides line up with TRBD2. Germline V gene sequence: CDR1 SGDLS, CDR2 YYNGEE. V gave up 8 bases and J gave up 2 bases; unmatched junction bases: 11. The CDR3 consists of 15 residues. The CDR3: CASGPTSSGAYEQYF. Written as DNA, the CDR3 is TGTGCCAGTGGACCCACCTCTAGCGGGGCCTACGAGCAGTACTTC.

This chain connects TRBV6-6 to TRBJ2-1, with D possibly being TRBD2 (6 bases). Germline V CDR1 and CDR2: MNHNY, SVGAGI (reference sequence). Trimming left V 7 bases short and J 7 bases short, with 17 bases between. This CDR3 is 14 amino acids long. The CDR3 reads CASIARLAHNEQFF. As DNA, the CDR3 is TGTGCCAGCATTGCCCGGCTAGCGCATAATGAGCAGTTCTTC.

The chain combines TRBV7-3 with TRBJ2-7; 8 bases are a match to TRBD1. Per the germline V gene, CDR1 is SGHTA and CDR2 is FQGTGA. The CDR3 has 15 amino acids. With 5 bases clipped from V and 4 bases from J, the junction kept 10 bases outside the gene matches. CDR3 residues: CASSLGQGTFYEQYF. Here the CDR3 DNA reads TGTGCCAGCAGCCTTGGACAGGGTACGTTTTACGAGCAGTACTTC.

The rearrangement joins TRBV3-1 (or the pseudogene TRBV3-2) to TRBJ2-1, with 11 bases identical to TRBD1. V lost 1 base to trimming and J lost 9 bases; unmatched junction nucleotides: 2. In germline, CDR1 is LGHDT, CDR2 YNNKEL (reference sequence). The CDR3 totals 14 residues. The CDR3 DNA follows: TGTGCCAGCAGCCAAGGGGGACAGGGGGGTGAGCAGTTCTTC. Encoded protein: CASSQGGQGGEQFF.

The chain employs TRBV5-1 and TRBJ2-3, with a weak D call TRBD2 (5 bases). Trimming pared 1 base from V and 3 bases from J, leaving 12 bases between. CDR1 and CDR2 (germline): SGHRS, YFSETQ. There are 15 residues in the CDR3. CDR3 bases: TGCGCCAGCAGCTTGAGGGCTAGCCGTACAGATACGCAGTATTTT. Its translation is CASSLRASRTDTQYF.

V usage is TRBV30 and J usage is TRBJ2-7, with D maybe TRBD2 (7 bases). The CDR3 has 16 residues. Trimming left V 1 base short and J 1 base short, with 17 bases between. CDR1 is GTSNPN, CDR2 SVGIG, per germline (reference sequence). CDR3 DNA: TGTGCCTGGAGTGGGGAGGGGGGGCGGAGTTCCTACGAGCAGTACTTC. Amino acid sequence: CAWSGEGGRSSYEQYF.

The rearrangement uses TRBV27 and TRBJ2-7, with 11 bases matching TRBD1. V lost 3 bases, J lost 6 bases, and 4 bases stayed unmatched. CDR1 is MNHEY and CDR2 is SMNVEV in the germline V gene (reference sequence). CDR3 size: 14 residues. The CDR3 DNA follows: TGTGCCAGCAGTTTGGACAGGGGGCGCTTCGAGCAGTACTTC. It is translated as CASSLDRGRFEQYF.

The chain is built from TRBV15 and TRBJ1-2; 9 bases are shared with TRBD1. This CDR3 has 17 residues. The J segment lost 7 bases and the V segment lost 0 bases, leaving 12 bases of the junction unmatched. Germline assignment: CDR1 LNHNV and CDR2 YYDKDF (reference sequence). CDR3 sequence (DNA): TGTGCCACCAGCAGAGAGCAAACAGGGGGCGTCGGGGGTGGCTACACCTTC. Its protein is CATSREQTGGVGGGYTF.

Regarding this clone: Other DNA sequences within the sample encode an identical CDR3. V gene TRBV28 combines with J gene TRBJ1-4; D is unclear. Germline V gene lookup returns CDR1 MDHEN and CDR2 SYDVKM. The germline V and J ends were trimmed by 3 bases and 8 bases, with 4 bases remaining between them. This CDR3 comprises 11 residues. DNA for the CDR3: TGTGCCAGCAGTTTCCGGGAAAAACTGTTTTTT. Its translation: CASSFREKLFF.

The chain recombines TRBV4-1 with TRBJ1-1; D may be TRBD1 (5 bases). The CDR3 spans 14 residues. Germline loops: CDR1 MGHRA, CDR2 YSYEKL. V was shortened by 3 bases and J by 5 bases, with 13 bases between the two germline ends. The CDR3 sequence is CASSQPTEGTEAFF. CDR3 nucleotides: TGCGCCAGCAGCCAGCCGACAGAAGGGACTGAAGCTTTCTTT.

This sequence joins TRBV28 and TRBJ1-2; no reliable D call. The CDR3 consists of 14 residues. The germline V gene has CDR1 MDHEN and CDR2 SYDVKM. Trimming shortened V by 7 bases and J by 5 bases, and 17 bases separated the two germline ends. The CDR3 reads CASKHLGGDYGYTF. The CDR3 nucleotides are TGTGCCAGCAAACATCTCGGCGGTGATTATGGCTACACCTTC.

Only a few counts were recorded for this clone. The rearrangement links TRBV28 to TRBJ1-5; D perhaps matches TRBD1 (5 bases). There are 18 residues in the CDR3. The germline V gene encodes CDR1 MDHEN and CDR2 SYDVKM. The V end was cut by 6 bases, the J end by 0 bases, with 21 bases between. The CDR3 coding sequence is TGTGCCAGCAGGGTTCCTCCAGGGAAAGAGGATAGCAATCAGCCCCAGCATTTT. It specifies CASRVPPGKEDSNQPQHF. The entire variable domain, with the rest obtained from reference TRBV28 and TRBJ1-5, is as follows: DVKVTQSSRYLVKRTGEKVFLECVQDMDHENMFWYRQDPGLGLRLIYFSYDVKMKEKGDIPEGYSVSREKKERFSLILESASTNQTSMYLCASRVPPGKEDSNQPQHFGDGTRLSIL.

The chain recombines TRBV9 with TRBJ1-1, with D maybe TRBD1 (5 bases). Germline-derived CDR1 and CDR2 are SGDLS and YYNGEE. The CDR3 has 15 amino acids. V dropped 0 bases and J dropped 1 base, with 10 bases sitting between them. CDR3 DNA sequence: TGTGCCAGCAGCGTAGTGGGGAGGGGGAACACTGAAGCTTTCTTT. It encodes CASSVVGRGNTEAFF. Filled out from reference TRBV9 and TRBJ1-1, the complete variable domain reads DSGVTQTPKHLITATGQRVTLRCSPRSGDLSVYWYQQSLDQGLQFLIQYYNGEERAKGNILERFSAQQFPDLHSELNLSSLELGDSALYFCASSVVGRGNTEAFFGQGTRLTVV.

The rearrangement links TRBV2 to TRBJ2-7; the D gene is possibly TRBD1 (6 bases). V was trimmed by 4 bases and J by 6 bases, leaving 13 bases between them. CDR3 length equals 13 residues. Germline CDR1 is SNHLY and CDR2 is FYNNEI. Here the CDR3 DNA reads TGTGCCAGCAGTGGAAGGACAGAGGGCGAGCAGTACTTC. It is translated as CASSGRTEGEQYF.

V gene TRBV9 combines with J gene TRBJ1-5; 7 bases match TRBD1. J lost 7 bases, V lost 0 bases, and 4 bases had no gene match. CDR1 and CDR2 from the germline V gene are SGDLS and YYNGEE. CDR3 length equals 14 residues. The CDR3 coding sequence is TGTGCCAGCAGCGTAGGGGACAGACCACAGCCCCAGCATTTT. Protein product: CASSVGDRPQPQHF.

This sequence joins TRBV7-9 and TRBJ2-7; 7 bases agree with TRBD1. J gave up 4 bases and V 3 bases, and 9 bases lay outside the gene matches. The CDR3 contains 15 residues. Looked up from germline, CDR1 is SEHNR and CDR2 is FQNEAQ (reference sequence). CDR3 DNA sequence: TGTGCCAGCAGCTTGATCGGGACAGATTCGTACGAGCAGTACTTC. Translating it yields CASSLIGTDSYEQYF.

The chain couples TRBV19 to TRBJ2-5; a possible D gene is TRBD2 (6 bases). V was cut by 9 bases and J by 2 bases, with 16 bases left in between. The CDR3 is 14 residues long. Germline V gene sequence: CDR1 LNHDA, CDR2 SQIVND (reference sequence). CDR3 loop: CASQQIGRQETQYF. For the CDR3, the DNA is TGTGCCAGCCAGCAAATCGGGAGACAAGAGACCCAGTACTTC.

The rearrangement links TRBV6-5 to TRBJ2-7; the D gene is possibly TRBD2 (6 bases). V lost 6 bases, J lost 4 bases, and 10 bases lay in between. The CDR3 sequence is 12 residues long. Germline V gene sequence: CDR1 MNHEY, CDR2 SVGAGI. CDR3 coding DNA: TGTGCCAGCAGACGGGGGAGATACGAGCAGTACTTC. It is translated as CASRRGRYEQYF.

This clone was recorded once. The rearrangement uses TRBV6-5 and TRBJ1-2, with 8 bases lining up with TRBD1. The CDR3 has 15 amino acids. The germline V gene encodes CDR1 MNHEY and CDR2 SVGAGI. The V gene end was trimmed by 5 bases and the J gene end by 6 bases; junction bases not matched to a gene: 11. Written as DNA, the CDR3 is TGTGCCAGCAGTAAAAACAGGGGGGCTTTTCATGGCTACACCTTC. Translating gives CASSKNRGAFHGYTF.

The count of this clone is one. The CDR3 DNA is TGTGCCAGCCATGCCGGGACAGGCACCTACGAGCAGTACTTC. Translated, it gives CASHAGTGTYEQYF. This chain links TRBV6-5 with TRBJ2-7, with 8 bases lining up with TRBD1. CDR3 length equals 14 residues. Looked up from germline, CDR1 is MNHEY and CDR2 is SVGAGI. V trimming: 8 bases; J trimming: 2 bases; junction bases outside the gene matches: 8.

J is TRBJ2-2 and V is TRBV18; D ambiguous. In germline, CDR1 is KGHSH, CDR2 LQKENI. V lost 1 base and J lost 7, with 7 bases in between. The CDR3 totals 13 residues. The CDR3 DNA is TGTGCCAGCTCACCACTACTTGTCGGGGAGCTGTTTTTT. This codes for CASSPLLVGELFF. The full variable domain, in which reference TRBV18 and TRBJ2-2 provide the parts outside the CDR3, is NAGVMQNPRHLVRRRGQEARLRCSPMKGHSHVYWYRQLPEEGLKFMVYLQKENIIDESGMPKERFSAEFPKEGPSILRIQQVVRGDSAAYFCASSPLLVGELFFGEGSRLTVL.

DNA of the CDR3: TGTGCCAGCAGTTACGACAGCCACTCGCGTGCTTTCTTT. Translating gives CASSYDSHSRAFF. V gene TRBV27 combines with J gene TRBJ1-1, with a weak D call TRBD1 (5 bases). Deletions cut 4 bases from V and 11 bases from J, with 17 bases between. The CDR3 totals 13 residues. Germline lookup yields CDR1 MNHEY and CDR2 SMNVEV (reference sequence).

V and J are TRBV10-3 and TRBJ1-4, with 12 bases lining up with TRBD1. This CDR3 is 15 amino acids long. V shed 10 bases and J 7 bases; nucleotides not matched to a gene: 10. Germline loops: CDR1 ENHRY, CDR2 SYGVKD. The CDR3 protein is CATGTGGASLEKLFF. As DNA, the CDR3 is TGTGCCACCGGGACAGGGGGCGCGAGCCTTGAAAAACTGTTTTTT.

This clone was observed a few times. The genes are TRBV5-4 and TRBJ1-1, with TRBD1 as a possible D gene (6 bases). Germline CDR1 is SGHNT and CDR2 is YYREEE (reference sequence). Trimming took off 4 bases at V and 3 bases at J, with 13 bases between the two ends. The CDR3 spans 14 residues. This CDR3 reads CASSPGGTHTEAFF. The CDR3 DNA reads as TGTGCCAGCAGCCCGGGGGGCACGCACACTGAAGCTTTCTTT.

The chain employs TRBV27 and TRBJ2-2; a possible D gene is TRBD1 (6 bases). The CDR3 is 16 amino acids. Trimming left V 6 bases short and J 0 bases short, with 14 bases between. The germline V gene has CDR1 MNHEY and CDR2 SMNVEV (reference sequence). CDR3 bases: TGTGCCAGCAGCAACCTGGGACACCCGAACACCGGGGAGCTGTTTTTT. It is translated as CASSNLGHPNTGELFF.

J is TRBJ1-4 and V is TRBV5-6; D not certain. V lost 4 bases and J lost 7, with 8 bases in between. The CDR3 sequence is 12 residues long. Germline V gives CDR1 SGHDT, CDR2 YYEEEE. CDR3 in amino acids: CASSGNSEKLFF. The CDR3 nucleotides read TGTGCCAGCAGCGGAAACAGTGAAAAACTGTTTTTT.

V is TRBV5-5 and J is TRBJ1-6; no firm D call. Germline CDR1 SGHKS, CDR2 YYEKEE (reference sequence). The CDR3 has 14 residues. Deletions cut 3 bases from V and 6 bases from J, with 10 bases between. The CDR3 region is CASSYGGVNSPLHF. The CDR3 region has the DNA TGTGCCAGCAGCTACGGCGGAGTTAATTCACCCCTCCACTTT.